This T cell receptor (beta chain) derives from a study of T cells in localized non-small cell lung cancer (dated by TCRdb to 2020 to 2022). Notes on the research overall: Comparing tumors with uninvolved tumor-adjacent lungs, the study looked at the T cell repertoires of around 250 patients with early-stage NSCLC. The mean age of the NSCLC patients was about 64 years, with about 120 men and approximately 100 women. The cohort consisted of 236 treatment-naive NSCLC patients whose localized lung tumors had been resected. Summary of the overall study and its limitations: Of the top 100 tumor clones, a median of roughly 57 were detected in paired uninvolved adjacent lung; 28 were also among that lung's top 100. The highest T cell clonality was observed in uninvolved tumor-adjacent lung, where clonality exceeded that of tumor, suggesting that antigenic responses were more focused in uninvolved tumor-adjacent lung. Because of the exploratory design, TCR variables were selected using unadjusted p-values without false-discovery rate correction. Longer overall survival was associated with higher blood T cell density, whereas shorter survival was associated with higher adjacent-lung clonality. Multi-region tumor sequencing was not performed, so intratumor heterogeneity could not be excluded.

Taken from cysteine to phenylalanine, the CDR3 has 12 residues. Just the 36-base CDR3 DNA is kept, in frame starting at base 1. CDR1 and CDR2, looked up from the germline V gene, are SNHLY and FYNNEI. V is pruned by 4 bases and J by 6 bases, leaving 0 bases of the junction without a gene match. At diagnosis, peripheral blood, uninvolved tumor-adjacent lung and tumor were collected and stored as a combination of fresh-frozen and FFPE material. For TCR repertoire profiling, the blood samples were analyzed as peripheral blood mononuclear cells. This clone is termed medium-sized (0.01 to 0.1%). Its target antigen remains unknown. Per-base quality was not reported, and no clone a single base away is much larger than it. TCR beta CDR3 regions were sequenced from DNA using the immunoSEQ Assay. The authors' analysis ran thus. To compute T cell density, TCR beta template counts were normalized to usable DNA, which was estimated by amplifying housekeeping genes. Richness was estimated using the preseqR package, with extrapolation to 400,000 templates for PBMC samples and to 120,000 templates for tissue samples. Clonality was calculated as one minus Pielou's evenness. Tissue-enriched TCRs were identified by differential abundance testing using productive amino-acid clonotypes, minimum total count 5 and alpha 0.1. Repertoire overlap between compartments was quantified with the Jaccard Index and Morisita Overlap Index. GLIPH grouped TCR beta CDR3s together with public tetramer-defined viral CDR3s, and a viral motif had to include at least three viral sequences and also show V-gene enrichment. As stored in TCRdb, this immuneACCESS dataset retains in-frame rearrangements with V and J assigned. A fraction of the clones does not appear; measured against another copy, unresolved V genes explain less than half of the discrepancy, and the remainder lacks a known reason. From that table come the V and J calls and clone size; the DNA was used to work out D and trimming. Across this sample there are about 82,000 clones, with 80% seen only once. The top ten clones comprise over 15% of the sample.

Material: PBMCs, obtained before any cancer treatment. The clonotype originates from a man between 40 and 75 years old with stage II squamous cell lung carcinoma. This chain is built from TRBV2 and TRBJ2-1, and 7 bases in between align with TRBD1. The CDR3 amino acid sequence is: CASSAGGNEQFF. The DNA sequence is given as TGTGCCAGCAGTGCAGGGGGCAATGAGCAGTTCTTC.